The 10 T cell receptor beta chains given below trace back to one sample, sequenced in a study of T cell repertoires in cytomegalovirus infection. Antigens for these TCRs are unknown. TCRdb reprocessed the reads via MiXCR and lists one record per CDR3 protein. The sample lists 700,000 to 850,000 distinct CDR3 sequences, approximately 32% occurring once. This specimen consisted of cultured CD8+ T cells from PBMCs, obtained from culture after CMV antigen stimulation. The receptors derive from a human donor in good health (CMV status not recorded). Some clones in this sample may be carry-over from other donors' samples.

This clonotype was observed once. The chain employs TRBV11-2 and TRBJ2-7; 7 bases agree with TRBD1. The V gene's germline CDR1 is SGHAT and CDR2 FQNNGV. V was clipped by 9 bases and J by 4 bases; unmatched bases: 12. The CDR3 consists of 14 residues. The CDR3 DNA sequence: TGTGCCAGTAGCCAAACAGGGGCAGGGTACGAGCAGTACGTC. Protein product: CASSQTGAGYEQYV.

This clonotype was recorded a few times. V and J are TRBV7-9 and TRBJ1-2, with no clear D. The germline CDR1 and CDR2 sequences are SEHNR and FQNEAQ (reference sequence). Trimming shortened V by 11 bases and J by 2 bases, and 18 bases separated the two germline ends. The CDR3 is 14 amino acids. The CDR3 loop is CAHGWSEGNYGYTF. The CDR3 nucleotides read TGTGCCCACGGGTGGTCGGAAGGGAACTATGGCTACACCTTC.

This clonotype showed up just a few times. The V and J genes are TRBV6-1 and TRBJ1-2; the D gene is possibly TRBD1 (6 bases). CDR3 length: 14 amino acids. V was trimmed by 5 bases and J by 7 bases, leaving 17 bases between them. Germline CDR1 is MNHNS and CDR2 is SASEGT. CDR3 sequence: CASSLIRDIGGYTF. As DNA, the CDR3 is TGTGCCAGCAGTCTTATAAGGGACATCGGTGGCTACACCTTC.

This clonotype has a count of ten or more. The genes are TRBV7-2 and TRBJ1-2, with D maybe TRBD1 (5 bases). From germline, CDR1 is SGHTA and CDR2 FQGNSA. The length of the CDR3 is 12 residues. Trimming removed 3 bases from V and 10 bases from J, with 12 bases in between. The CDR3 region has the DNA TGTGCCAGCAGCTTCATGTCAGGGACCTACACCTTC. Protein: CASSFMSGTYTF.

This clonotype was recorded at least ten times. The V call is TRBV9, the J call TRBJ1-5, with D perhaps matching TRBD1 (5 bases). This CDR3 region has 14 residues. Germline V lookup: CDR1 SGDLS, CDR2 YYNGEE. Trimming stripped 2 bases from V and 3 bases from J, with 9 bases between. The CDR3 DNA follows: TGTGCCAGCAGCGTGGACGGGGCCAATCAGCCCCAGCATTTT. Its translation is CASSVDGANQPQHF.

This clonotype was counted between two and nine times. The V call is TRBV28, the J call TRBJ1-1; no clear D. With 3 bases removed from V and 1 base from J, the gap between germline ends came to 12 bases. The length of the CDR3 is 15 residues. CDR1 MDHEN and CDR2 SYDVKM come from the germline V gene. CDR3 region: CASSLPVTENTEAFF. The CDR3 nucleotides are TGTGCCAGCAGTTTGCCGGTTACTGAGAACACTGAAGCTTTCTTT.

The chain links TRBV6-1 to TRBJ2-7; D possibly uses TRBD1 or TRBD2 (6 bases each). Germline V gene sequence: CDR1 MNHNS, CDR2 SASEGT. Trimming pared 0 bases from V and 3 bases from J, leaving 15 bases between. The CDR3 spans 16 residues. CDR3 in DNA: TGTGCCAGCAGTGAAGCGGCCGTTGAGGGGGGCTACGAGCAGTACGTC. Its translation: CASSEAAVEGGYEQYV.

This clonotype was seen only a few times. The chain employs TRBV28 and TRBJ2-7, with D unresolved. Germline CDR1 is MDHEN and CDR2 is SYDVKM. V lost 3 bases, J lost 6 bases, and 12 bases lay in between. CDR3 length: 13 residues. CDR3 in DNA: TGTGCCAGCAGTTTCCTGGAGTCCGGCGAGCAGTACGTC. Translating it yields CASSFLESGEQYV.

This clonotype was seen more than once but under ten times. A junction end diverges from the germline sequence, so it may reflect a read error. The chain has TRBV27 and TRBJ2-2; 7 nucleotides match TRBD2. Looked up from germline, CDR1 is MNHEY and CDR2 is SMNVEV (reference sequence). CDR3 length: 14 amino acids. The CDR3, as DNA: TGTGCCAGCAGTTTATCACTAGCTGGGGGGGGGCTGTTTTTT. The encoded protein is CASSLSLAGGGLFF.

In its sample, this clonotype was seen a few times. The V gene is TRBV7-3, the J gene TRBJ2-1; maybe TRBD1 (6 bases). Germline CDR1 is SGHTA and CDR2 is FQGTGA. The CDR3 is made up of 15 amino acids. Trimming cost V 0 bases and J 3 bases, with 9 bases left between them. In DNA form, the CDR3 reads TGTGCCAGCAGCTTAACGGGACACCTCTACAATGAGCAGTTCTTC. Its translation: CASSLTGHLYNEQFF.